This passage covers 11 T cell receptor beta chains from one sample sequenced in a study of shared clonotypes between healthy human individuals (dated by TCRdb to about 2020). For the CD8 naive samples, CD45RO-negative cells were positively selected for CCR7, yielding a CD45RA+CCR7+ population from which TemRA cells were excluded. Library construction relied on the immunoSEQ multiplex PCR assay. As stored in TCRdb, this immuneACCESS dataset retains in-frame rearrangements with V and J assigned. A fraction of the clones does not appear; measured against another copy, unresolved V genes explain less than half of the discrepancy, and the remainder lacks a known reason. In this sample the table shows more than 2 million clones, roughly 95% of which occur a single time. In total, the top ten clones hold 0.85% to 1.2% of the sample. The sample taken for sequencing was naive CD8+ T cells sorted from blood. The sample's cell subset or site label, decoded: CD45RA+CCR7+. These receptors all stem from a man aged 18-30 years in good health.

The chain uses TRBV7-2 and TRBJ2-1, with 12 bases lining up with TRBD2. J lost 0 bases, V lost 0 bases, and 6 bases had no gene match. The CDR3 has 19 amino acids. The germline CDR1 and CDR2 sequences are SGHTA and FQGNSA. CDR3 in amino acids: CASSLALAGGDSSYNEQFF. The CDR3 coding sequence is TGTGCCAGCAGCTTAGCACTAGCGGGAGGCGATAGCTCCTACAATGAGCAGTTCTTC.

The chain joins TRBV18 to TRBJ2-5; 7 bases match TRBD1. CDR3 length: 19 amino acids. J gave up 7 bases and V 1 base, and 21 bases lay outside the gene matches. Germline V CDR1 and CDR2: KGHSH, LQKENI. The CDR3 loop is CASSPLLDPRTGLAGTQYF. As DNA, the CDR3 is TGTGCCAGCTCACCACTGCTAGACCCGAGGACAGGCCTTGCGGGGACCCAGTACTTC.

To note about this clone: Other DNA sequences in this specimen translate into the identical CDR3. The V and J genes are TRBV15 and TRBJ1-5; D gene ambiguous. Trimming stripped 1 base from V and 7 bases from J, with 5 bases between. The germline gives CDR1 LNHNV, CDR2 YYDKDF (reference sequence). The CDR3 is 12 amino acids. For the CDR3, the DNA is TGTGCCACCAGCAGAGTAAACCAGCCCCAGCATTTT. This gives the protein CATSRVNQPQHF.

This clone was recorded only once. Other DNA sequences in the same sample also yield this CDR3. This chain uses TRBV9 with TRBJ2-7; D may be TRBD1 (6 bases). V was clipped by 0 bases and J by 1 base, with 11 bases between them. Germline values: CDR1 SGDLS, CDR2 YYNGEE. The CDR3 length is 15 residues. CDR3 bases: TGTGCCAGCAGCGTAGAGGGGACACGTTCCTACGAGCAGTACTTC. Amino acids: CASSVEGTRSYEQYF. Filled out from reference TRBV9 and TRBJ2-7, the complete variable domain reads DSGVTQTPKHLITATGQRVTLRCSPRSGDLSVYWYQQSLDQGLQFLIQYYNGEERAKGNILERFSAQQFPDLHSELNLSSLELGDSALYFCASSVEGTRSYEQYFGPGTRLTVT.

V is TRBV27 and J is TRBJ2-1, with 7 bases lining up with TRBD2. This CDR3 has 16 amino acids. CDR1 is MNHEY and CDR2 is SMNVEV in the germline V gene (reference sequence). Trimming cost V 0 bases and J 3 bases; bases outside gene matches: 5. CDR3 coding DNA: TGTGCCAGCAGTTTATCGGCTGGGACTAACTACAATGAGCAGTTCTTC. Amino acids: CASSLSAGTNYNEQFF.

The J gene is TRBJ2-2, the V gene TRBV6-1; D remains unclear. The germline CDR1 and CDR2 sequences are MNHNS and SASEGT. CDR3 length: 13 residues. V lost 10 bases, J lost 3 bases, and 12 bases lay in between. This CDR3 is CANQEWDTGELFF. The CDR3 bases are TGTGCCAACCAGGAATGGGACACCGGGGAGCTGTTTTTT.

V gene TRBV6-5 combines with J gene TRBJ1-1, with 8 bases aligning to TRBD1. The CDR3 is 16 residues long. V lost 2 bases to trimming and J lost 2 bases; unmatched junction nucleotides: 7. Germline CDR1 and CDR2: MNHEY and SVGAGI. The chain's CDR3 is CASSYQGGQANTEAFF. For the CDR3, the DNA is TGTGCCAGCAGTTACCAAGGGGGACAGGCCAACACTGAAGCTTTCTTT.

Concerning this clone itself: The same CDR3 can be traced to other DNA sequences in this sample. V gene TRBV27 combines with J gene TRBJ2-1, with 10 bases that match TRBD2. CDR3 length: 15 amino acids. Losses at the gene ends were 5 bases for V and 3 bases for J; bases not matched to a gene: 4. Germline CDR1 and CDR2: MNHEY and SMNVEV (reference sequence). CDR3 region: CASSSLAGVYNEQFF. CDR3 DNA: TGTGCCAGCAGTAGTCTAGCGGGGGTCTACAATGAGCAGTTCTTC.

This clone was picked up one time. V is TRBV4-3 and J is TRBJ1-4; 10 bases line up with TRBD1. From germline, CDR1 is LGHNA and CDR2 YSLEER. The CDR3 sequence is 16 residues long. Losses at the gene ends were 0 bases for V and 7 bases for J; bases not matched to a gene: 5. CDR3 amino acids: CASSQDSDRGVEKLFF. The CDR3 DNA reads as TGCGCCAGCAGCCAAGATTCGGACAGGGGGGTTGAAAAACTGTTTTTT.

The V and J genes are TRBV9 and TRBJ2-3; 13 bases match TRBD2. Germline V gene sequence: CDR1 SGDLS, CDR2 YYNGEE. This CDR3 spans 17 amino acids. Trimming removed 0 bases from V and 4 bases from J; junction bases left unmatched: 5. CDR3 sequence reads: CASSVGTSGRGADTQYF. As DNA, the CDR3 is TGTGCCAGCAGCGTAGGAACTAGCGGGAGGGGGGCAGATACGCAGTATTTT.

In this sample, this clone turned up once. The chain joins TRBV16 to TRBJ2-7; tentative D call: TRBD1 (6 bases). V dropped 5 bases and J dropped 2 bases, with 19 bases sitting between them. Germline lookup yields CDR1 KGHSY and CDR2 FQNENV. The CDR3 is made up of 16 amino acids. The CDR3: CASSTPQGKLPYEQYF. Here the CDR3 DNA reads TGTGCCAGCAGCACCCCACAGGGTAAGCTCCCCTACGAGCAGTACTTC.